This T cell receptor beta chain was recorded in a study of post-analysis software for immune sequencing data. As for the study in general: As for disease course, relapsing-remitting, secondary progressive and progressive-relapsing multiple sclerosis were all included.

The germline gives CDR1 DFQATT, CDR2 SNEGSKA (reference sequence). The V and J ends lost 3 bases and 3 bases, in that order; junction bases with no gene match: 6. The CDR3 spans 15 residues. Of note for this clonotype: Its antigen is not identified.

Unique molecular identifiers were built into the TCR beta cDNA libraries. There were about 0.85 to 11 million T cells, and about half a million cDNA molecules came from them. TCRdb re-analysed the PCR reads in MiXCR, keeping a single row per CDR3 protein. The sample shows 450,000 to 700,000 distinct CDR3 sequences, roughly 46% of them seen only once. Study-level points and caveats: Elevated frequency relative to controls characterized four or five TRBV segments in patients, TRBV5-6, TRBV5-1 and TRBV20-1 among them. Normalized Chao1 diversity in multiple sclerosis patients fell significantly below that of controls. F-measure co-clustering was strong for batch-matched samples.

Sequences were obtained from blood. The J gene is TRBJ1-5, the V gene TRBV20-1; 9 nucleotides align to TRBD1. The source of this sequence is a girl under 18 with multiple sclerosis. The CDR3 coding sequence is TGCAGTGCTAGCCCAGACAGGGGGTTCAATCAGCCCCAGCATTTT. Residues: CSASPDRGFNQPQHF.